This record covers a single T cell receptor (beta chain). This record comes from a study of chemoradiotherapy in HPV16-positive cancers. In the study overall: Two HPV16-positive patients' cells yielded candidate HPV-specific clones and common motifs.

Sequencing was performed with immunoSEQ multiplex PCR; in TCRdb, only in-frame clones are kept and a portion is missing. The sample shows tens of thousands of clones, over 85% of them seen only once. The CDR3 is 18 residues long. V gave up 0 bases and J gave up 6 bases; unmatched junction bases: 14. Germline assignment: CDR1 LNHNV and CDR2 YYDKDF (reference sequence). This TCR was sampled from a human donor with HPV-associated anogenital cancer. V is TRBV15 and J is TRBJ2-3; 8 bases match TRBD2. The sample in question was blood, obtained from a patient who underwent chemoradiotherapy. The CDR3 loop reads CATSRDKGRGGPRDTQYF. DNA for the CDR3: TGTGCCACCAGCAGAGATAAAGGTCGGGGGGGACCTCGGGATACGCAGTATTTT.